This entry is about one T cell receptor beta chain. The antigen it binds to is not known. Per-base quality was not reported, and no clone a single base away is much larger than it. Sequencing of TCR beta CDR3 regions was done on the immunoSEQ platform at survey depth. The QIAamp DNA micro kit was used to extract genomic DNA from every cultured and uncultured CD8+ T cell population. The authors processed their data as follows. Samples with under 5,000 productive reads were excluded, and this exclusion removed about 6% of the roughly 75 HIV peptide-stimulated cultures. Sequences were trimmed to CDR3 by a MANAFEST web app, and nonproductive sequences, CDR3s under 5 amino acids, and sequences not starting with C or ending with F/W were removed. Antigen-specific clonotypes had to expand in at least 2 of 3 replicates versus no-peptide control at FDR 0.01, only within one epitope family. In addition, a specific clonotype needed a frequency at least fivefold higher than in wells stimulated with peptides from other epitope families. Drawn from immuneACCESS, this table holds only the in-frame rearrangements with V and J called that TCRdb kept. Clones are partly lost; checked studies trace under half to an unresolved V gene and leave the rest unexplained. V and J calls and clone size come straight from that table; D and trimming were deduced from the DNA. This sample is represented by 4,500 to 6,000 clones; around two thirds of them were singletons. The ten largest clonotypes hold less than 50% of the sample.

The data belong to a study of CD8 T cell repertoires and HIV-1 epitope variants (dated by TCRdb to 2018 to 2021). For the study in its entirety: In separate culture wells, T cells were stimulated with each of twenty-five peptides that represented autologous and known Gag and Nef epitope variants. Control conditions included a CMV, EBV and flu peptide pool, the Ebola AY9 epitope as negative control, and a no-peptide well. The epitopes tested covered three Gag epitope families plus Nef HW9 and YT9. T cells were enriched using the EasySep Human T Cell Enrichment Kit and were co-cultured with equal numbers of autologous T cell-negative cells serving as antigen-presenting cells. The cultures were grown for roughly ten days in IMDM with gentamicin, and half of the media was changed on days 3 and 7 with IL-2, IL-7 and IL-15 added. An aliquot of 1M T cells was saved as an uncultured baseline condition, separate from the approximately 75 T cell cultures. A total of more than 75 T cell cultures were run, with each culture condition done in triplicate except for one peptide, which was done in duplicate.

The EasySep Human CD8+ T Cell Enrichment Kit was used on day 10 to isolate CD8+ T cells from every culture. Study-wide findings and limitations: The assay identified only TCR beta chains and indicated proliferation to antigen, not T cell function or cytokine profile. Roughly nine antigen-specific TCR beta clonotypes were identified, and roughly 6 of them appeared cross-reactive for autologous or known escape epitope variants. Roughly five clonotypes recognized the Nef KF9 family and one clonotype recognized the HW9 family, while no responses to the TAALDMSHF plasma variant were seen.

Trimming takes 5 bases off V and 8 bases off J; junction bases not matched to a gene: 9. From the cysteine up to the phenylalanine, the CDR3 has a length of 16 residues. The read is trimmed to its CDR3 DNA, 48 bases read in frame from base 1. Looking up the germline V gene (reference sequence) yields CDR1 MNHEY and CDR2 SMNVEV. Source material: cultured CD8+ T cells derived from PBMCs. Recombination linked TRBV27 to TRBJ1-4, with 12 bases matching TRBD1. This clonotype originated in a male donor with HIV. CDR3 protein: CASSLGTGGYAEKLFF. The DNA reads TGTGCCAGCAGTCTCGGGACAGGGGGCTACGCGGAAAAACTGTTTTTT. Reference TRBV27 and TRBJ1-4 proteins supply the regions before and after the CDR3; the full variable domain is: EAQVTQNPRYLITVTGKKLTVTCSQNMNHEYMSWYRQDPGLGLRQIYYSMNVEVTDKGDVPEGYKVSRKEKRNFPLILESPSPNQTSLYFCASSLGTGGYAEKLFFGSGTQLSVL.